The 8 T cell receptor beta chains reported below all come from one sample, sequenced in a study of blood T cells in healthy people across ages. The second PCR ran about 7 to 12 cycles with a sample-barcoded 5' primer and J-beta primers. MiXCR, run by TCRdb on the 5' RACE reads, gives a single entry per CDR3 protein. The data hold approximately 1,700,000 distinct CDR3 sequences, with around 40% observed a single time. Sequenced input: blood. The receptor source for this set is a human donor in good health.

V and J are TRBV20-1 and TRBJ2-3, with no clear D. Looked up from germline, CDR1 is DFQATT and CDR2 is SNEGSKA (reference sequence). The CDR3 covers 13 residues. With 0 bases removed from V and 4 bases from J, the gap between germline ends came to 8 bases. CDR3 coding DNA: TGCAGTGCTAGAGAAGTGGGCGCAGATACGCAGTATTTT. Its protein product is CSAREVGADTQYF.

This clonotype has more than one count but fewer than ten. This rearrangement joins TRBV12-3 or TRBV12-4 to TRBJ1-1, with 9 bases aligning to TRBD1. Trimming cost V 5 bases and J 6 bases; bases outside gene matches: 10. The CDR3 is made up of 15 amino acids. The CDR3 loop reads CASSVRTGVRPEAFF. In nucleotides, the CDR3 is TGTGCCAGCAGTGTCCGGACAGGGGTGAGGCCTGAAGCTTTCTTT.

The rearrangement joins TRBV20-1 to TRBJ2-5; TRBD1 matches at 12 bases. The CDR3 consists of 14 residues. Trimming took 4 bases from V and 4 from J; bases not matched to a gene: 4. CDR1 and CDR2 from the germline V gene are DFQATT and SNEGSKA (reference sequence). CDR3 sequence reads: CSANRDRGLETQYF. CDR3 nucleotides: TGCAGTGCTAACCGGGACAGGGGGCTAGAGACCCAGTACTTC.

V and J are TRBV20-1 and TRBJ2-1; perhaps TRBD2 as D (5 bases). This CDR3 is 13 amino acids long. Deletions cut 4 bases from V and 6 bases from J, with 13 bases between. Germline CDR1 reads DFQATT; CDR2 reads SNEGSKA (reference sequence). The CDR3 coding sequence is TGCAGTGCTATCGGGGAATTCGCCAATGAGCAGTTCTTC. It translates to CSAIGEFANEQFF.

The chain links TRBV7-9 to TRBJ1-1; D may be TRBD1 (6 bases). The CDR3 length is 15 residues. The V gene lost 4 bases and the J gene lost 2 bases, with 14 bases spanning the gap. Germline lookup yields CDR1 SEHNR and CDR2 FQNEAQ (reference sequence). CDR3 sequence (DNA): TGTGCCAGCAGCTCCTCACAGGGAATAAACACTGAAGCTTTCTTT. It encodes CASSSSQGINTEAFF.

The chain combines TRBV6-2 or TRBV6-3 with TRBJ2-4, with D unclear. The CDR3 contains 13 residues. Germline V gives CDR1 MNHEY, CDR2 SVGEGT. V was clipped by 6 bases and J by 13 bases, with 19 bases between them. As DNA, the CDR3 is TGTGCCAGCAGCCCATCTCACGGCAATGAGCAGTACTTC. Translating it yields CASSPSHGNEQYF.

This chain joins TRBV29-1 and TRBJ1-1; D remains unclear. This CDR3 has 14 amino acids. The V gene lost 1 base and the J gene lost 0 bases, with 9 bases spanning the gap. CDR1 SQVTM and CDR2 ANQGSEA come from the germline V gene. CDR3 nucleotides: TGCAGCGTTGAAGGTCTGAGCGTGAACACTGAAGCTTTCTTT. Protein sequence: CSVEGLSVNTEAFF. Based on the CDR3 plus reference TRBV29-1 and TRBJ1-1, the full variable domain is SAVISQKPSRDICQRGTSLTIQCQVDSQVTMMFWYRQQPGQSLTLIATANQGSEATYESGFVIDKFPISRPNLTFSTLTVSNMSPEDSSIYLCSVEGLSVNTEAFFGQGTRLTVV.

This clonotype turned up a few times. An end of the junction differs from the germline gene, which may be a read error. The genes are TRBV7-2 and TRBJ2-1, with D possibly TRBD1 on 5 matching bases. The germline gives CDR1 SGHTA, CDR2 FQGNSA. This CDR3 is built from 14 residues. The CDR3 spells CASSLDYRLNEQFF. The CDR3 region has the DNA TGTGCCAGCAGCTTAGACTACAGGCTCAATGAACAGTTCTTC.